This passage covers 22 T cell receptor beta chains from one sample sequenced in a study of blood T cell repertoires in COVID-19 (dated by TCRdb to the early 2020s). Preparation of the library involved the immunoSEQ multiplex PCR assay. TCRdb's version of the immuneACCESS table is confined to in-frame rearrangements and falls short of the full clone set. An unresolved V gene accounts for under half of the shortfall where checked; the remainder is of unknown origin. In this sample the table shows about 160,000 clones, around 84% of which occur a single time. Around 20% of the sample goes to the ten largest clones. Material: peripheral blood. The receptors were gathered from a woman of 80 years or more with acute or convalescent COVID-19.

The rearrangement links TRBV2 to TRBJ1-1; D possibly corresponds to TRBD1 (5 bases). Germline V CDR1 and CDR2: SNHLY, FYNNEI. With 5 bases removed from V and 1 base from J, the gap between germline ends came to 17 bases. CDR3 length: 16 amino acids. DNA for the CDR3: TGTGCCAGCAGTTCTCAAGAAGGGGTGGGGAACACTGAAGCTTTCTTT. Its translation is CASSSQEGVGNTEAFF.

The rearrangement links TRBV9 to TRBJ2-7, with TRBD2 identical over 11 bases. In germline, CDR1 is SGDLS, CDR2 YYNGEE. The CDR3 sequence is 14 residues long. After removal of 4 bases from V and 5 bases from J, the junction contained 5 bases not matched to a gene. As DNA, the CDR3 is TGTGCCAGCAGCTATAGCGGGAGGGGGGACGAGCAGTACTTC. Residues: CASSYSGRGDEQYF.

Many counts were recorded for this clone. The rearrangement joins TRBV7-9 to TRBJ1-1; no clear D gene. The CDR3 is 12 residues long. In germline, CDR1 is SEHNR, CDR2 FQNEAQ (reference sequence). V lost 5 bases and J lost 4, with 8 bases in between. Here the CDR3 reads CASSPGVTEAFF. DNA for the CDR3: TGTGCCAGCAGCCCCGGGGTCACTGAAGCTTTCTTT.

This clone showed up just once. The rearrangement uses TRBV6-5 and TRBJ2-2, with 8 bases that match TRBD2. V shed 6 bases, J shed 3 bases, and the junction held 6 bases outside the gene matches. CDR1 and CDR2 from the germline V gene are MNHEY and SVGAGI. The CDR3 loop spans 15 amino acids. The CDR3 loop is CASRHRGGDTGELFF. CDR3 nucleotides: TGTGCCAGCAGACACCGGGGGGGGGACACCGGGGAGCTGTTTTTT.

The chain employs TRBV29-1 and TRBJ2-6, with a weak D call TRBD2 (7 bases). CDR3 length: 16 amino acids. Trimming took 5 bases from V and 1 from J, leaving 15 bases between them. Germline V gene data show CDR1 as SQVTM and CDR2 as ANQGSEA. This CDR3 reads CSVWGRGGSGANVLTF. The CDR3 DNA sequence: TGCAGCGTTTGGGGCAGGGGAGGGTCTGGGGCCAACGTCCTGACTTTC. The whole variable domain, filled in from reference TRBV29-1 and TRBJ2-6, reads SAVISQKPSRDICQRGTSLTIQCQVDSQVTMMFWYRQQPGQSLTLIATANQGSEATYESGFVIDKFPISRPNLTFSTLTVSNMSPEDSSIYLCSVWGRGGSGANVLTFGAGSRLTVL.

This clone has only a few counts. The chain uses TRBV5-5 and TRBJ1-1, with a possible D match to TRBD1 (5 bases). The CDR3 covers 15 residues. Trimming cost V 4 bases and J 5 bases, with 18 bases left between them. Germline V gene data show CDR1 as SGHKS and CDR2 as YYEKEE (reference sequence). The CDR3 loop reads CASSLIAGRGTEAFF. The CDR3 DNA reads as TGTGCCAGCAGCCTAATAGCAGGGAGGGGTACTGAAGCTTTCTTT.

The rearrangement uses TRBV2 and TRBJ1-1, with 7 bases fitting TRBD1. The germline V gene has CDR1 SNHLY and CDR2 FYNNEI. This CDR3 is built from 11 residues. The CDR3 reads CATGVDTEAFF. The CDR3 DNA reads TGTGCTACAGGGGTCGACACTGAAGCTTTCTTT.

The chain links TRBV30 to TRBJ2-2; the D gene is possibly TRBD1 (5 bases). This CDR3 comprises 12 residues. The V end lost 5 bases, the J end lost 2 bases, and 6 bases lay between the germline ends. The germline gives CDR1 GTSNPN, CDR2 SVGIG (reference sequence). For the CDR3, the DNA is TGTGCCTGGGGGGCCAACACCGGGGAGCTGTTTTTT. It codes for CAWGANTGELFF.

This rearrangement joins TRBV9 to TRBJ1-2; possibly TRBD1 for D (5 bases). Germline V gives CDR1 SGDLS, CDR2 YYNGEE. This CDR3 contains 14 residues. V lost 0 bases and J lost 8, with 14 bases in between. CDR3 nucleotides: TGTGCCAGCAGCGTAGCAATGCACCAGGGAGGCTACACCTTC. Its protein is CASSVAMHQGGYTF.

The chain recombines TRBV19 with TRBJ2-7; tentatively, D is TRBD2 (5 bases). Trimming took 3 bases from V and 5 from J, leaving 17 bases between them. The CDR3 extends over 15 amino acids. Germline V gene data show CDR1 as LNHDA and CDR2 as SQIVND (reference sequence). CDR3 amino acids: CASSIFWEHRHEQYF. CDR3 coding DNA: TGTGCCAGTAGTATTTTTTGGGAGCACCGCCACGAGCAGTACTTC. The entire variable domain, with the rest obtained from reference TRBV19 and TRBJ2-7, is as follows: DGGITQSPKYLFRKEGQNVTLSCEQNLNHDAMYWYRQDPGQGLRLIYYSQIVNDFQKGDIAEGYSVSREKKESFPLTVTSAQKNPTAFYLCASSIFWEHRHEQYFGPGTRLTVT.

This clone was recorded once. The chain employs TRBV5-1 and TRBJ1-2, with TRBD1 identical over 9 bases. V was clipped by 4 bases and J by 5 bases; unmatched bases: 9. Looked up from germline, CDR1 is SGHRS and CDR2 is YFSETQ. The CDR3 contains 15 residues. The CDR3 here is CASSPTGTGSYGYTF. CDR3 bases: TGCGCCAGCAGCCCGACCGGGACAGGGAGTTATGGCTACACCTTC. The whole variable domain, filled in from reference TRBV5-1 and TRBJ1-2, reads KAGVTQTPRYLIKTRGQQVTLSCSPISGHRSVSWYQQTPGQGLQFLFEYFSETQRNKGNFPGRFSGRQFSNSRSEMNVSTLELGDSALYLCASSPTGTGSYGYTFGSGTRLTVV.

There are a few counts of this clone. The genes are TRBV20-1 and TRBJ1-3; a possible D gene is TRBD1 (5 bases). The CDR3 has 14 amino acids. CDR1 and CDR2 from the germline V gene are DFQATT and SNEGSKA (reference sequence). V was shortened by 3 bases and J by 9 bases, with 18 bases between the two germline ends. In DNA, the CDR3 is TGCAGTGCTAGTCCGGGACCGCGGAGGGGCACCATATATTTT. Amino acids: CSASPGPRRGTIYF.

This sequence joins TRBV6-2 or TRBV6-3 and TRBJ1-6; 7 nucleotides line up with TRBD1. Germline V gene lookup returns CDR1 MNHEY and CDR2 SVGEGT. J was trimmed by 6 bases and V by 2 bases; bases with no gene match: 7. This CDR3 is built from 16 residues. CDR3 amino acids: CASSYRTGNFNSPLHF. Written as DNA, the CDR3 is TGTGCCAGCAGTTACCGGACAGGAAACTTTAATTCACCCCTCCACTTT.

CDR3 sequence (DNA): TGCGCCAGCAGCTTGGTAGGCAGGGGCACTGAAGCTTTCTTT. Translated: CASSLVGRGTEAFF. The J gene is TRBJ1-1, the V gene TRBV5-1, with a possible D match to TRBD1 (6 bases). Trimming left V 0 bases short and J 4 bases short, with 10 bases between. Germline V gives CDR1 SGHRS, CDR2 YFSETQ. CDR3 length: 14 residues.

This clone was counted once. V usage is TRBV6-1 and J usage is TRBJ2-3; D might be TRBD2 (6 bases). Germline V lookup: CDR1 MNHNS, CDR2 SASEGT. The length of the CDR3 is 14 residues. The V gene lost 0 bases and the J gene lost 5 bases, with 9 bases spanning the gap. CDR3: CASSEAARGDTQYF. CDR3 coding DNA: TGTGCCAGCAGTGAAGCGGCGCGGGGAGATACGCAGTATTTT.

The chain employs TRBV3-1 (or the pseudogene TRBV3-2) and TRBJ1-2, with D maybe TRBD1 (6 bases). With 4 bases removed from V and 4 bases from J, the gap between germline ends came to 16 bases. Germline loops: CDR1 LGHDT, CDR2 YNNKEL (reference sequence). The CDR3 is 15 residues long. The CDR3 spells CASSPSDRLLYGYTF. The CDR3 region has the DNA TGTGCCAGCAGCCCGTCCGACAGGTTACTCTATGGCTACACCTTC.

This clone was counted a single time. Other nucleotide sequences in the sample specify the same CDR3. The chain combines TRBV28 with TRBJ2-3, with TRBD2 matching over 13 bases. CDR1 and CDR2 from the germline V gene are MDHEN and SYDVKM. The trim removed 6 bases at V and 3 bases at J, leaving 6 bases unmatched. The CDR3 is made up of 16 amino acids. The CDR3 region is CASSLGLAGVTDTQYF. In DNA, the CDR3 is TGTGCCAGCAGCCTCGGACTAGCGGGAGTAACAGATACGCAGTATTTT.

The chain uses TRBV11-2 and TRBJ2-7; 7 bases agree with TRBD1. The germline V gene has CDR1 SGHAT and CDR2 FQNNGV. The length of the CDR3 is 13 residues. Losses at the gene ends were 4 bases for V and 3 bases for J; bases not matched to a gene: 3. CDR3 DNA sequence: TGTGCCAGCAGCTGGGGGACAGACTACGAGCAGTACTTC. Amino acids: CASSWGTDYEQYF.

The chain joins TRBV29-1 to TRBJ1-2; TRBD1 agrees at 9 bases. Germline CDR1 is SQVTM and CDR2 is ANQGSEA. This CDR3 contains 13 residues. Germline trimming cut 8 bases from V and 5 bases from J; bases unmatched to any gene: 9. CDR3 sequence reads: CSTTPGQGYGYTF. For the CDR3, the DNA is TGCAGCACTACTCCGGGACAGGGTTATGGCTACACCTTC. The complete variable domain, with remaining parts taken from reference TRBV29-1 and TRBJ1-2, reads SAVISQKPSRDICQRGTSLTIQCQVDSQVTMMFWYRQQPGQSLTLIATANQGSEATYESGFVIDKFPISRPNLTFSTLTVSNMSPEDSSIYLCSTTPGQGYGYTFGSGTRLTVV.

This chain joins TRBV4-2 and TRBJ2-5, with 11 bases lining up with TRBD2. This CDR3 comprises 18 residues. In germline, CDR1 is LGHNA, CDR2 YNFKEQ. J was trimmed by 2 bases and V by 0 bases; bases with no gene match: 8. CDR3 nucleotides: TGTGCCAGCAGCCAAGATTTAGCGGGGGGGCCGGAGCAAGAGACCCAGTACTTC. Its translation: CASSQDLAGGPEQETQYF.

Note on this clone: Sequence at one end of the junction differs from germline and may be a read error. The CDR3 sequence is CASSPLRTAHTGELFF. The CDR3 DNA reads as TGTGCCAGCTCGCCACTGAGGACAGCGCACACCGGGGAGCTGTTTTTT. The chain links TRBV18 to TRBJ2-2, with D tentatively TRBD1 (6 bases). Per the germline V gene, CDR1 is KGHSH and CDR2 is LQKENI. The CDR3 is 16 amino acids.

V gene TRBV28 combines with J gene TRBJ2-1; possible D gene TRBD2, 5 bases. This CDR3 is built from 13 residues. Trimming stripped 2 bases from V and 15 bases from J, with 17 bases between. The germline CDR1 and CDR2 sequences are MDHEN and SYDVKM. The CDR3 sequence: CASSLAGGSHGFF. CDR3 coding DNA: TGTGCCAGCAGTTTAGCGGGCGGAAGTCATGGGTTCTTC.